This T cell receptor beta chain came from a study of cytomegalovirus exposure and HLA in healthy donors. Broader study findings: An assumption of roughly uniform sequencing depth across donors underlay the presence/absence analyses. It was 150 to 200 TCR beta chains that were listed as cytomegalovirus-associated.

The primer mix had 60 Vbeta and 13 Jbeta primers. Generated by immunoSEQ multiplex PCR, the TCRdb table keeps only in-frame clones and is missing some. The data contain approximately 190,000 clones, 82% of them singletons. The CDR3 is 12 amino acids. CDR1 SQVTM and CDR2 ANQGSEA come from the germline V gene. The germline V and J ends were trimmed by 5 bases and 0 bases, with 8 bases remaining between them. As to this clone: Its antigen is as yet unknown.

The source material was PBMCs. The gene calls are TRBV29-1 and TRBJ2-7; no firm D call. The sequence derives from a boy aged 2 to 9 in good health and CMV-seronegative. Written as DNA, the CDR3 is TGCAGCGTTTTCAGACACTCCTACGAGCAGTACTTC. As protein: CSVFRHSYEQYF.